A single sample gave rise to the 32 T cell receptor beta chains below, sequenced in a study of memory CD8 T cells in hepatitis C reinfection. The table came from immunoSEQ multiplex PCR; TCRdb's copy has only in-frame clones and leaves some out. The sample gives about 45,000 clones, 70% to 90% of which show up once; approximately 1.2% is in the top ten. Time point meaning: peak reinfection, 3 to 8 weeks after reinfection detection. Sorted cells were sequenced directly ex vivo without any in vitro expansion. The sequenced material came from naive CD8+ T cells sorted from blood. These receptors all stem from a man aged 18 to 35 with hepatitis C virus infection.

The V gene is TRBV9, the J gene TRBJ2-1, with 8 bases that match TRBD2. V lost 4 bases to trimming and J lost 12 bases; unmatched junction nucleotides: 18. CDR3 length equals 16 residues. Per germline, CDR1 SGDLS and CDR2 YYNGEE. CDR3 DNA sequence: TGTGCCAGCAGCCCCCGGGGGGCGGGGGGTGGTGGTGGGCAGTTCTTC. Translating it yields CASSPRGAGGGGGQFF.

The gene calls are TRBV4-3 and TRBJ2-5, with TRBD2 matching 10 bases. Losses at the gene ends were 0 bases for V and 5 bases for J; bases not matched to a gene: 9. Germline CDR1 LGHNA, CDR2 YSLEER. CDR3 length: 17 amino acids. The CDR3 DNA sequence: TGCGCCAGCAGCCAAGACCGAGCGGGGGGGTCGGTGGAGACCCAGTACTTC. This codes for CASSQDRAGGSVETQYF.

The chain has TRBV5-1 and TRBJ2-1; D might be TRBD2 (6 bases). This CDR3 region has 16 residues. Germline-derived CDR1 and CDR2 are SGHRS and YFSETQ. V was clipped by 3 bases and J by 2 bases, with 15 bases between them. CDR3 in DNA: TGCGCCAGCAGCTCCGCGGGACTTCCAACCTACAATGAGCAGTTCTTC. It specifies CASSSAGLPTYNEQFF.

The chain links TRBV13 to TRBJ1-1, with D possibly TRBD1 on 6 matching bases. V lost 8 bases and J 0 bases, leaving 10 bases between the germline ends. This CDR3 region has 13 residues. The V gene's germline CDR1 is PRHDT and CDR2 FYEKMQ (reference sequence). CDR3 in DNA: TGTGCCAGCTCCGGGACAATGAACACTGAAGCTTTCTTT. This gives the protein CASSGTMNTEAFF.

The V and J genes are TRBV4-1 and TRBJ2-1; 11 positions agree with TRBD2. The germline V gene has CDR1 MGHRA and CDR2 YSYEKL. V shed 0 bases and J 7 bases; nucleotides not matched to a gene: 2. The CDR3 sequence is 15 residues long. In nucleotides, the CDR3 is TGCGCCAGCAGCCAAGATCGACTAGCGGGGAATGAGCAGTTCTTC. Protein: CASSQDRLAGNEQFF.

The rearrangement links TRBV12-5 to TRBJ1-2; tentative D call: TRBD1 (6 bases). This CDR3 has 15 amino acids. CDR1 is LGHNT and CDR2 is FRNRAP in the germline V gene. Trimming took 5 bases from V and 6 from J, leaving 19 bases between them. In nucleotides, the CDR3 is TGTGCTAGTGGTCCCTTGGCGGGGGCGAAGAATGGCTACACCTTC. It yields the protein CASGPLAGAKNGYTF.

The CDR3 region has the DNA TGCAGTGCTAACTGGGGGACAGAAGCTTTCTTT. Protein product: CSANWGTEAFF. The J gene is TRBJ1-1, the V gene TRBV20-1, with a possible D match to TRBD1 (6 bases). CDR3 size: 11 residues. Germline V gene data show CDR1 as DFQATT and CDR2 as SNEGSKA (reference sequence). V was cut by 4 bases and J by 8 bases, with 11 bases left in between.

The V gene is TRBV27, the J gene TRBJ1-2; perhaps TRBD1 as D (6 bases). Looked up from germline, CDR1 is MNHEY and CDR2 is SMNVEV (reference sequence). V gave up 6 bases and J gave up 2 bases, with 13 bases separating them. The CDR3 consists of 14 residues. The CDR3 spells CASSLDRRNYGYTF. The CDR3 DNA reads TGTGCCAGCAGCCTTGACAGGAGAAACTATGGCTACACCTTC.

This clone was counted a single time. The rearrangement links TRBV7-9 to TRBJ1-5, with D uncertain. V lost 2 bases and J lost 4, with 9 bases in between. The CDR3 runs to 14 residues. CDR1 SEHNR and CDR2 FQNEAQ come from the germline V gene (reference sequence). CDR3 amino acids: CASSLSGANQPQHF. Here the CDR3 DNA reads TGTGCCAGCAGCTTATCCGGAGCAAATCAGCCCCAGCATTTT.

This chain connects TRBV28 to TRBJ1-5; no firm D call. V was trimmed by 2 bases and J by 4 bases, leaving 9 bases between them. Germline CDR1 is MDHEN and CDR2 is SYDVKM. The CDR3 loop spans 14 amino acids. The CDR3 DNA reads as TGTGCCAGCAGTTTAGAGGCAAAGAATCAGCCCCAGCATTTT. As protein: CASSLEAKNQPQHF.

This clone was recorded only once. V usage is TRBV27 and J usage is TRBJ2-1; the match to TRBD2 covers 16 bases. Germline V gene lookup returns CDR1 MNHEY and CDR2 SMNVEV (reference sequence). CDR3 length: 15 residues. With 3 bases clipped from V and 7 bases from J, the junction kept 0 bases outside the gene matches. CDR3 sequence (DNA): TGTGCCAGCAGTTTGGGACTAGCGGGAGGGAATGAGCAGTTCTTC. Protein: CASSLGLAGGNEQFF.

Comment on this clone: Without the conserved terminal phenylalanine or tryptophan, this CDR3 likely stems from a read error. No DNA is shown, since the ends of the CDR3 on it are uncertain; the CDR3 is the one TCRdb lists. CDR3 loop: CASSRQRDRGLWEL. J is TRBJ1-2 and V is TRBV23-1; the table assigns TRBD1, which was not confirmed against the DNA. TRBV23-1 is an open reading frame whose function is uncertain. The CDR3 extends over 14 residues, inclusive of both ends.

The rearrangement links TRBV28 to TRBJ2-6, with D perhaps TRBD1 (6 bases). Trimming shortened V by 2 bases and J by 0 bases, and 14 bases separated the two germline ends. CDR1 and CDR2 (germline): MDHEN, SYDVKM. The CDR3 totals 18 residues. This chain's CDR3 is CASSLRGGAISGANVLTF. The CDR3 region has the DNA TGTGCCAGCAGTTTAAGAGGGGGTGCGATCTCTGGGGCCAACGTCCTGACTTTC.

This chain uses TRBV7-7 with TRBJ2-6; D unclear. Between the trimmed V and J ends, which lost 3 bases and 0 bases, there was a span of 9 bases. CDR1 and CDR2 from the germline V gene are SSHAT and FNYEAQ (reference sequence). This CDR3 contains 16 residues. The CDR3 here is CASSFRPSSGANVLTF. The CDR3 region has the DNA TGTGCCAGCAGCTTCAGGCCCAGCTCTGGGGCCAACGTCCTGACTTTC.

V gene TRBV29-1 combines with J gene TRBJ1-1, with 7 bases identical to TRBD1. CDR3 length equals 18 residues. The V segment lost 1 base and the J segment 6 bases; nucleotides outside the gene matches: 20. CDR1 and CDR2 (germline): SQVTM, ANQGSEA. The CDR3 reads CSVEAMVGRGRFDPEAFF. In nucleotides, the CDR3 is TGCAGCGTTGAAGCCATGGTCGGGAGGGGGCGGTTTGATCCTGAAGCTTTCTTT.

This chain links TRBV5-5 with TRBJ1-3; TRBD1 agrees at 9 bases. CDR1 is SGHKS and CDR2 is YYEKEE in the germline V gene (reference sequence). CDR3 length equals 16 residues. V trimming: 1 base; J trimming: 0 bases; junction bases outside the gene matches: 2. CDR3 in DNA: TGTGCCAGCAGCTTGCACAGGGGGCCCTCTGGAAACACCATATATTTT. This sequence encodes CASSLHRGPSGNTIYF.

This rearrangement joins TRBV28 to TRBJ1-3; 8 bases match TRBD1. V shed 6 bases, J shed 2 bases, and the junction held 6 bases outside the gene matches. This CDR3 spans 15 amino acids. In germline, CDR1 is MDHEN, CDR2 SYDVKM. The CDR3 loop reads CASRSQGAAGNTIYF. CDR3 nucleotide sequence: TGTGCCAGCAGGAGTCAGGGGGCGGCTGGAAACACCATATATTTT.

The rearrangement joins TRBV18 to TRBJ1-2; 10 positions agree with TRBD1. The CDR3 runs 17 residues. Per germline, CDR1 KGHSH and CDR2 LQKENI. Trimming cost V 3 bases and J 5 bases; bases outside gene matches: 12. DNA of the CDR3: TGTGCCAGCTCACCGGTCGCTCCGGGACAGGGGAGGTATGGCTACACCTTC. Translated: CASSPVAPGQGRYGYTF.

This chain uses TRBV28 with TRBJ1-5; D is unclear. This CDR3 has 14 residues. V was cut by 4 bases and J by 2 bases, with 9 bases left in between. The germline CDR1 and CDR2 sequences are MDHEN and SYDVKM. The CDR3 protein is CASSSPGGNQPQHF. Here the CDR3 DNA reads TGTGCCAGCAGTTCCCCCGGGGGCAATCAGCCCCAGCATTTT.

The CDR3 loop reads CASSLQTSTDTQYF. CDR3 DNA: TGTGCCAGCAGTCTCCAGACAAGCACAGATACGCAGTATTTT. V is TRBV28 and J is TRBJ2-3; no reliable D call. Trimming left V 5 bases short and J 0 bases short, with 9 bases between. This CDR3 comprises 14 residues. CDR1 is MDHEN and CDR2 is SYDVKM in the germline V gene.

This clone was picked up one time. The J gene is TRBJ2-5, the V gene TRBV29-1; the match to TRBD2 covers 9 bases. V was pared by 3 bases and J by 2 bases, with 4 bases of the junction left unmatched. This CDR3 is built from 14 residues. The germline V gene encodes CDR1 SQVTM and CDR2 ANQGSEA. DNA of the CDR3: TGCAGCGTTGAGCTAGCGGGGAAGCAAGAGACCCAGTACTTC. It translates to CSVELAGKQETQYF.

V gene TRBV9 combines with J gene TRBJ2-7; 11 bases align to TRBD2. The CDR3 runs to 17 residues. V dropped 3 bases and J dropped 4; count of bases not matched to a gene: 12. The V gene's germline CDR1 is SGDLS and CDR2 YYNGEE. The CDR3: CASSASPTSGSTYEQYF. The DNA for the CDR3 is TGTGCCAGCAGCGCCTCCCCAACTAGCGGGAGTACGTACGAGCAGTACTTC.

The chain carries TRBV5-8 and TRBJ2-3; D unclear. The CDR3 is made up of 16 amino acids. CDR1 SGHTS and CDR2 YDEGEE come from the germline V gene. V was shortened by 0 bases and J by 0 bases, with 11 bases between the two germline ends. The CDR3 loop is CASSLAVSTSTDTQYF. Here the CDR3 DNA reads TGTGCCAGCAGCTTGGCAGTCAGTACAAGCACAGATACGCAGTATTTT.

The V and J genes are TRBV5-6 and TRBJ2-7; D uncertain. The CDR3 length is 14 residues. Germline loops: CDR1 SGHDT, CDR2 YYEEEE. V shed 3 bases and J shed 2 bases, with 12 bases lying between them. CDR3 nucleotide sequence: TGTGCCAGCAGCTCGGCGGCAACTACCTACGAGCAGTACGTC. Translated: CASSSAATTYEQYV.

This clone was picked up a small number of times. The CDR3 DNA reads TGTGCCAGCAGCCCCGGGTCGGGTTACGAGCAGTACTTC. Protein: CASSPGSGYEQYF. The rearrangement links TRBV6-5 to TRBJ2-7; no definite D call. Germline CDR1 is MNHEY and CDR2 is SVGAGI. The CDR3 runs 13 residues. Trimming left V 6 bases short and J 4 bases short, with 13 bases between.

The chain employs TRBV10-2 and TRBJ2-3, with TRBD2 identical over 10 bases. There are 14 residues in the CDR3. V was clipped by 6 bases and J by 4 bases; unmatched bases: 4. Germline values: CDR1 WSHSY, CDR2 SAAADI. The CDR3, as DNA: TGCGCCAGCAGCCTAGCGGGGGACCCAGATACGCAGTATTTT. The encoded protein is CASSLAGDPDTQYF.

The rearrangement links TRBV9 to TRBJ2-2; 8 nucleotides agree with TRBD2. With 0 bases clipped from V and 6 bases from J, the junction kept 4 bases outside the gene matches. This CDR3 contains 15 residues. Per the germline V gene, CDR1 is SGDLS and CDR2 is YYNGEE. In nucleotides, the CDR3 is TGTGCCAGCAGCGTAGTCGGGAGGGCCCCCGGGGAGCTGTTTTTT. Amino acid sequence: CASSVVGRAPGELFF. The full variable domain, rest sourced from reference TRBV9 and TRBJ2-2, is DSGVTQTPKHLITATGQRVTLRCSPRSGDLSVYWYQQSLDQGLQFLIQYYNGEERAKGNILERFSAQQFPDLHSELNLSSLELGDSALYFCASSVVGRAPGELFFGEGSRLTVL.

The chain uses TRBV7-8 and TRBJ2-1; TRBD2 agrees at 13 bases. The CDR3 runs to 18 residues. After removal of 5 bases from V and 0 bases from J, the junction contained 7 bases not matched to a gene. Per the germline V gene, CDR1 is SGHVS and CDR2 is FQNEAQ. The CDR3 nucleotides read TGTGCCAGCAGCCCCGGGACTAGCGGGACTAGCTCCTACAATGAGCAGTTCTTC. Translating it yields CASSPGTSGTSSYNEQFF.

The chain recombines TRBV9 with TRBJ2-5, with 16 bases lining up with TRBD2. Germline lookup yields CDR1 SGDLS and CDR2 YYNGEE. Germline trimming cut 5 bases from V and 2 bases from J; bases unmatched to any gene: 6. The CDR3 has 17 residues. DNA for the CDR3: TGTGCCAGCAGTGTGGGGACTAGCGGGGGGGGTCAAGAGACCCAGTACTTC. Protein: CASSVGTSGGGQETQYF.

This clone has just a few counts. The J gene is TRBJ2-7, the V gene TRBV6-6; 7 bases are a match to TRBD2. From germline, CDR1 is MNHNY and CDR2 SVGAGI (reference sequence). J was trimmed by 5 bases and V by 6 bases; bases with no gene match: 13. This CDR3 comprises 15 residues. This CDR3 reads CASRLIGEGFHEQYF. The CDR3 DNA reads TGTGCCAGCAGGCTCATTGGGGAGGGCTTCCACGAGCAGTACTTC.

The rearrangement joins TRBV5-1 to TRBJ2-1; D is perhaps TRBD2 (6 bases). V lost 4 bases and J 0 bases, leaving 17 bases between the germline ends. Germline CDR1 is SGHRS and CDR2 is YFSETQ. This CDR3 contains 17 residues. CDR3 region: CASSPGGEDVSYNEQFF. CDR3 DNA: TGCGCCAGCAGCCCCGGCGGGGAGGACGTCTCCTACAATGAGCAGTTCTTC.

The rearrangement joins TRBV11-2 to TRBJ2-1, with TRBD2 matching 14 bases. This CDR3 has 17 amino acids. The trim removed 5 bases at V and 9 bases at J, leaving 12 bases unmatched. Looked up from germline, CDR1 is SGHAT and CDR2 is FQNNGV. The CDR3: CASSAPGLAGVYGEQFF. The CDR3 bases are TGTGCCAGCAGCGCCCCGGGACTAGCGGGAGTATATGGTGAGCAGTTCTTC.